Presented here are 11 T cell receptor beta chains from one specimen sequenced in a study of cytomegalovirus exposure and HLA in healthy donors. Primers included in the PCR were 60 Vbeta and 13 Jbeta primers. Profiling relied on immunoSEQ multiplex PCR, and the TCRdb table lists in-frame clones only, not all of them. The sample lists about 190,000 clones; over 60% were seen once. Input material: PBMCs. The receptors here all came from a man in his thirties or forties in good health and CMV-seropositive.

V is TRBV15 and J is TRBJ2-7, with D possibly being TRBD1 (6 bases). Germline CDR1 is LNHNV and CDR2 is YYDKDF (reference sequence). The V end lost 5 bases, the J end lost 6 bases, and 11 bases lay between the germline ends. The CDR3 extends over 12 amino acids. CDR3 DNA: TGTGCCACCAGCGCTCGAGGGGGCGAGCAGTACTTC. Encoded protein: CATSARGGEQYF. The whole variable domain, remainder taken from reference TRBV15 and TRBJ2-7, is DAMVIQNPRYQVTQFGKPVTLSCSQTLNHNVMYWYQQKSSQAPKLLFHYYDKDFNNEADTPDNFQSRRPNTSFCFLDIRSPGLGDTAMYLCATSARGGEQYFGPGTRLTVT.

This rearrangement joins TRBV13 to TRBJ2-3; D remains unclear. The CDR3 totals 16 residues. Trimming stripped 5 bases from V and 1 base from J, with 16 bases between. Per the germline V gene, CDR1 is PRHDT and CDR2 is FYEKMQ (reference sequence). CDR3 in amino acids: CASSQRNYRGTDTQYF. The CDR3 coding sequence is TGTGCCAGCAGCCAACGGAATTATCGGGGCACAGATACGCAGTATTTT. Complete variable domain (other parts from reference TRBV13 and TRBJ2-3): AAGVIQSPRHLIKEKRETATLKCYPIPRHDTVYWYQQGPGQDPQFLISFYEKMQSDKGSIPDRFSAQQFSDYHSELNMSSLELGDSALYFCASSQRNYRGTDTQYFGPGTRLTVL.

The V and J genes are TRBV5-1 and TRBJ2-5, with D tentatively TRBD2 (5 bases). CDR1 and CDR2 from the germline V gene are SGHRS and YFSETQ. V lost 5 bases and J lost 2, with 10 bases in between. The CDR3 consists of 13 residues. The CDR3 protein is CASRPGSQETQYF. The CDR3 DNA sequence: TGCGCCAGCAGGCCGGGATCACAAGAGACCCAGTACTTC.

J is TRBJ1-5 and V is TRBV2; TRBD1 is a possible D gene (5 bases). Deletions cut 5 bases from V and 4 bases from J, with 9 bases between. Germline CDR1 and CDR2: SNHLY and FYNNEI. This CDR3 is 13 amino acids long. The CDR3 sequence is CASSPGWNQPQHF. The CDR3, as DNA: TGTGCCAGCAGTCCAGGGTGGAATCAGCCCCAGCATTTT.

The V and J genes are TRBV6-5 and TRBJ2-5; D unclear. V was cut by 5 bases and J by 1 base, with 11 bases left in between. This CDR3 contains 14 residues. Germline values: CDR1 MNHEY, CDR2 SVGAGI. CDR3 nucleotides: TGTGCCAGCAGTGCGGTGAGGTCCCAAGAGACCCAGTACTTC. As protein: CASSAVRSQETQYF.

The J gene is TRBJ2-7, the V gene TRBV27, with 10 nucleotides matching TRBD1. The V gene end was trimmed by 5 bases and the J gene end by 0 bases; junction bases not matched to a gene: 13. The CDR3 loop spans 18 amino acids. Germline-derived CDR1 and CDR2 are MNHEY and SMNVEV (reference sequence). The chain's CDR3 is CASSGGQGRSESSYEQYF. CDR3 coding DNA: TGTGCCAGCAGTGGGGGACAGGGGCGCTCCGAGAGCTCCTACGAGCAGTACTTC.

The chain employs TRBV10-2 and TRBJ1-5; no reliable D call. V lost 6 bases to trimming and J lost 4 bases, with 16 bases between them. CDR3 size: 15 residues. Germline lookup yields CDR1 WSHSY and CDR2 SAAADI. The CDR3 region has the DNA TGCGCCAGCAGCGACGGGGTACGGATTAATCAGCCCCAGCATTTT. It codes for CASSDGVRINQPQHF.

In this sample, this clone turned up once. This sequence joins TRBV2 and TRBJ2-1; 8 bases are a match to TRBD1. Germline loops: CDR1 SNHLY, CDR2 FYNNEI. Trimming took 4 bases from V and 2 from J; bases not matched to a gene: 4. CDR3 length: 15 residues. In DNA form, the CDR3 reads TGTGCCAGCAGTGTTCAACAGGGGGCCTACAATGAGCAGTTCTTC. Translation gives CASSVQQGAYNEQFF.

This clone was detected only once. The chain links TRBV25-1 to TRBJ2-1; TRBD2 aligns across 14 bases. The CDR3 consists of 14 residues. V was pared by 5 bases and J by 15 bases, with 9 bases of the junction left unmatched. From germline, CDR1 is MGHDK and CDR2 SYGVNS. The DNA for the CDR3 is TGTGCCAGCAGTTCCGGGACTAGCGGGAGTGAACCGTTCTTC. Translating gives CASSSGTSGSEPFF.

The V call is TRBV11-3, the J call TRBJ2-1, with 10 bases matching TRBD1. The CDR3 contains 14 residues. V lost 2 bases, J lost 7 bases, and 2 bases stayed unmatched. Germline V gene sequence: CDR1 SGHNT, CDR2 YENEEA. CDR3 bases: TGTGCCAGCAGCTTAATGGGACAGGGGAATGAGCAGTTCTTC. Its translation is CASSLMGQGNEQFF.

In this sample, this clone turned up a few times. This chain uses TRBV11-3 with TRBJ1-1, with 8 bases lining up with TRBD1. The CDR3 contains 13 residues. CDR1 is SGHNT and CDR2 is YENEEA in the germline V gene. Unmatched junction bases numbered 4, after V lost 5 bases and J lost 5 bases. The CDR3 nucleotides read TGTGCCAGCAGCATGGACAGGGCGACTGAAGCTTTCTTT. The encoded protein is CASSMDRATEAFF.